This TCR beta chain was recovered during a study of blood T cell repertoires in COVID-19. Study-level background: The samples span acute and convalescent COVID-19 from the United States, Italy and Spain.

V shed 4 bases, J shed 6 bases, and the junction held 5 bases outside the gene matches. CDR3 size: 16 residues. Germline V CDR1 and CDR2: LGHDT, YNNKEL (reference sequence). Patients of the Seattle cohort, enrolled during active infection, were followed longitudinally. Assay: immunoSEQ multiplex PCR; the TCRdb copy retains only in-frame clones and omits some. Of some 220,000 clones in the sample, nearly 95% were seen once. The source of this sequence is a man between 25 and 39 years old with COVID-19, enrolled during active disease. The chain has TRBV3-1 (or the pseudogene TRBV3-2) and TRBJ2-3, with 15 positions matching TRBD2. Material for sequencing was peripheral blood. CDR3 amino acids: CASSPGTSGGRDTQYF. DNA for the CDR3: TGTGCCAGCAGCCCGGGGACTAGCGGGGGGAGGGATACGCAGTATTTT.